The 7 T cell receptor beta chains below come from one sample, sequenced in a study of shared clonotypes between healthy human individuals. Assay used: immunoSEQ multiplex PCR; TCRdb lists only in-frame clones, some missing. The table lists more than 500,000 clones, roughly 95% of them singletons. Sequences were obtained from naive CD4+ T cells sorted from blood. Subset defined: CD45RA+ positively selected. These receptors were obtained from a woman aged 25 to 45 in good health.

The rearrangement uses TRBV28 and TRBJ2-1; 13 bases fit TRBD2. With V trimmed by 3 bases and J by 3 bases, 11 bases remained unmatched. CDR1 is MDHEN, CDR2 SYDVKM, per germline. The CDR3 spans 19 residues. This chain's CDR3 is CASSFRGLAGVPLYNEQFF. The CDR3 DNA reads TGTGCCAGCAGTTTCCGAGGACTAGCGGGAGTCCCCCTCTACAATGAGCAGTTCTTC.

V and J are TRBV10-3 and TRBJ1-2; possible D gene TRBD1, 6 bases. The V end was cut by 6 bases, the J end by 4 bases, with 21 bases between. The length of the CDR3 is 16 residues. Germline CDR1 and CDR2: ENHRY and SYGVKD. CDR3 residues: CAIRATQGRNSYGYTF. In DNA, the CDR3 is TGTGCCATCAGAGCTACACAGGGCAGGAATTCCTATGGCTACACCTTC.

The DNA for the CDR3 is TGTGCCAGCAGCTTTGGCACAGGGTCCCGAGAGACCCAGTACTTC. Amino acid sequence: CASSFGTGSRETQYF. The rearrangement uses TRBV7-9 and TRBJ2-5, with TRBD1 as a possible D gene (6 bases). The V end lost 3 bases, the J end lost 4 bases, and 15 bases lay between the germline ends. Germline CDR1 SEHNR, CDR2 FQNEAQ (reference sequence). The length of the CDR3 is 15 residues.

This chain joins TRBV25-1 and TRBJ1-5, with a weak D call TRBD1 (5 bases). Germline V CDR1 and CDR2: MGHDK, SYGVNS. V gave up 4 bases and J gave up 4 bases, with 8 bases separating them. This CDR3 spans 13 amino acids. CDR3 in amino acids: CASSGQFNQPQHF. CDR3 DNA: TGTGCCAGCAGTGGACAGTTTAATCAGCCCCAGCATTTT.

This clone has a single count. The chain combines TRBV10-3 with TRBJ1-5; TRBD1 aligns across 7 bases. CDR3 length: 14 residues. CDR1 is ENHRY, CDR2 SYGVKD, per germline. The V segment lost 4 bases and the J segment 5 bases; nucleotides outside the gene matches: 5. CDR3 loop: CAISGRQGDQPQHF. CDR3 nucleotide sequence: TGTGCCATCAGTGGACGACAGGGAGATCAGCCCCAGCATTTT.

CDR3 amino acids: CASTLTRTSQVETQYF. The DNA for the CDR3 is TGTGCCAGTACCCTAACCCGGACTAGCCAGGTGGAGACCCAGTACTTC. The chain has TRBV19 and TRBJ2-5; 8 positions agree with TRBD2. The CDR3 sequence is 16 residues long. The V gene's germline CDR1 is LNHDA and CDR2 SQIVND (reference sequence). The trim removed 7 bases at V and 5 bases at J, leaving 15 bases unmatched.

V is TRBV7-3 and J is TRBJ1-1; tentative D call: TRBD1 (6 bases). CDR3 length: 11 amino acids. Trimming shortened V by 5 bases and J by 11 bases, and 12 bases separated the two germline ends. Per germline, CDR1 SGHTA and CDR2 FQGTGA. Here the CDR3 DNA reads TGTGCCAGCAGCATCACAGGGAGGGCTTTCTTT. Encoded protein: CASSITGRAFF.